The rows below give T cell receptor beta chains drawn from one sample of a study of T cell responses to AZD1222 COVID-19 vaccine. The table came from immunoSEQ multiplex PCR; TCRdb's copy has only in-frame clones and leaves some out. The table gives 150,000 or so clones; the top ten clones make up 2% to 2.5% of it. The sample consisted of peripheral blood. These receptors all stem from an adult in good health. CDR3s include the opening cysteine and the closing phenylalanine or tryptophan. A D gene is named only where the DNA matches it firmly.

TRBD2	TRBV7-8	TRBJ2-1	CASSLAPAGGKGYNEQFF	TGTGCCAGCAGCTTAGCTCCAGCGGGGGGGAAAGGCTACAATGAGCAGTTCTTC
NA	TRBV5-6	TRBJ2-7	CASSLTGPYEQYF	TGTGCCAGCAGCTTAACAGGGCCATACGAGCAGTACTTC
NA	TRBV7-6	TRBJ2-5	CASSLVSGMRETQYF	TGTGCCAGCAGCTTAGTGAGCGGAATGCGGGAGACCCAGTACTTC
TRBD2	TRBV7-9	TRBJ2-2	CASSTGLAGGTRITGELFF	TGTGCCAGCAGCACGGGACTAGCGGGGGGCACTCGAATCACCGGGGAGCTGTTTTTT
NA	TRBV7-9	TRBJ1-2	CASSPSWQAWGYTF	TGTGCCAGCAGCCCAAGTTGGCAGGCTTGGGGCTACACCTTC
NA	TRBV6-5	TRBJ1-1	CASSFRHVNTEAFF	TGTGCCAGCAGTTTTCGACACGTTAACACTGAAGCTTTCTTT
TRBD1	TRBV6-6	TRBJ2-7	CASSTGQGTYEQYF	TGTGCCAGCAGTACGGGACAGGGGACGTACGAGCAGTACTTC
NA	TRBV28	TRBJ1-4	CASSLGHEKLFF	TGTGCCAGCAGTCTGGGACATGAAAAACTGTTTTTT
NA	TRBV11-2	TRBJ2-3	CASRTQRGVYRVTPDTQYF	TGTGCCAGCAGGACCCAGAGAGGGGTTTACAGGGTAACCCCAGATACGCAGTATTTT
NA	TRBV5-1	TRBJ1-3	CASSSRPKGNSGNTIYF	TGCGCCAGCAGCTCCCGCCCCAAGGGAAACTCTGGAAACACCATATATTTT
NA	TRBV19	TRBJ1-2	CASSPWGEGYGYTF	TGTGCCAGTAGTCCCTGGGGGGAGGGCTATGGCTACACCTTC
TRBD1	TRBV6-5	TRBJ1-1	CASTAGTANTEAFF	TGTGCCAGCACTGCCGGGACAGCGAACACTGAAGCTTTCTTT
NA	TRBV7-2	TRBJ1-3	CASSPLGETGNTIYF	TGTGCCAGCAGCCCCTTGGGCGAGACCGGGAACACCATATATTTT
NA	TRBV28	TRBJ2-7	CASRGAGGTSYEQYF	TGTGCCAGCAGGGGGGCAGGGGGGACTTCCTACGAGCAGTACTTC
NA	TRBV29-1	TRBJ1-2	CSVVDRARRGYGYTF	TGCAGCGTCGTAGACCGGGCCCGACGGGGCTATGGCTACACCTTC
TRBD1	TRBV10-3	TRBJ2-7	CAISAPGTGDYEQYF	TGTGCCATCAGTGCACCCGGGACAGGGGACTACGAGCAGTACTTC
NA	TRBV6-6	TRBJ2-1	CASTHSRVNEQFF	TGTGCCAGCACCCATAGCAGGGTCAATGAGCAGTTCTTC
TRBD1	TRBV18	TRBJ1-2	CASSPRQGAVYGYTF	TGTGCCAGCTCACCAAGACAGGGGGCTGTCTATGGCTACACCTTC
NA	TRBV28	TRBJ1-5	CASSFFIPADSNQPQHF	TGTGCCAGCAGTTTTTTTATACCGGCTGATAGCAATCAGCCCCAGCATTTT
NA	TRBV19	TRBJ1-4	CASSLGTTNEKLFF	TGTGCCAGTAGCTTGGGAACAACTAATGAAAAACTGTTTTTT
NA	TRBV9	TRBJ1-1	CASSVASGNENTEAFF	TGTGCCAGCAGCGTAGCTTCGGGGAACGAGAACACTGAAGCTTTCTTT
TRBD2	TRBV5-1	TRBJ2-5	CASSGQTLAGVETQYF	TGCGCCAGCAGCGGACAGACCTTAGCGGGGGTTGAGACCCAGTACTTC
NA	TRBV27	TRBJ1-5	CASRGRGQPQHF	TGTGCCAGCAGGGGTCGAGGTCAGCCCCAGCATTTT
NA	TRBV28	TRBJ2-7	CASSLYMGVEGPIAYEQYF	TGTGCCAGCAGTTTATATATGGGGGTAGAGGGACCCATTGCCTACGAGCAGTACTTC
NA	TRBV4-2	TRBJ1-5	CASSQELYGSSDSRSNQPQHF	TGTGCCAGCAGCCAAGAGTTGTACGGGTCTTCTGACTCGAGGAGCAATCAGCCCCAGCATTTT
TRBD2	TRBV11-2	TRBJ2-2	CASSPSGGVNTGELFF	TGTGCCAGCAGCCCGAGCGGGGGGGTGAACACCGGGGAGCTGTTTTTT
NA	TRBV12-3/TRBV12-4	TRBJ2-3	CASSFQGPDTQYF	TGTGCCAGCAGTTTCCAGGGGCCAGATACGCAGTATTTT
NA	TRBV6-5	TRBJ1-6	CASTPVGVAGSPLHF	TGTGCCAGCACCCCCGTTGGGGTTGCGGGCTCACCCCTCCACTTT
NA	TRBV7-3	TRBJ1-3	CASSSGSGNTIYF	TGTGCCAGCAGCTCCGGCTCTGGAAACACCATATATTTT
TRBD1	TRBV4-1	TRBJ1-2	CASSQVAGQGLVYTF	TGCGCCAGCAGCCAGGTAGCGGGACAGGGATTGGTCTACACCTTC
TRBD1	TRBV5-1	TRBJ2-7	CAAIKLRDRFEHEQYF	TGCGCCGCAATTAAACTCCGGGACAGGTTCGAGCACGAGCAGTACTTC
NA	TRBV3-1/TRBV3-2	TRBJ1-3	CASSQGHEGNTIYF	TGTGCCAGCAGCCAAGGGCACGAGGGAAACACCATATATTTT
NA	TRBV7-9	TRBJ1-2	CASSPQGDYGYTF	TGTGCCAGCAGCCCACAGGGCGACTATGGCTACACCTTC
NA	TRBV7-5	TRBJ1-6	CVRSGCGPGYNSPLHF	TGTGTCAGAAGCGGCTGCGGGCCCGGGTATAATTCACCCCTCCACTTT
TRBD1	TRBV6-6	TRBJ1-1	CASSYRTGGAGEAFF	TGTGCCAGCAGTTATCGGACAGGGGGAGCGGGGGAAGCTTTCTTT
TRBD2	TRBV5-1	TRBJ2-3	CASSLVTSELTDTQYF	TGCGCCAGCAGCTTGGTAACTAGCGAGTTGACAGATACGCAGTATTTT
NA	TRBV2	TRBJ1-6	CASTKGLGSPLHF	TGTGCCAGCACTAAGGGGTTAGGTTCACCCCTCCACTTT
NA	TRBV3-1/TRBV3-2	TRBJ1-2	CASSQGAPGGRGYTF	TGTGCCAGCAGCCAAGGCGCCCCGGGCGGGAGAGGCTACACCTTC
TRBD1	TRBV6-1	TRBJ1-6	CASSEGTGGSPLHF	TGTGCCAGCAGTGAAGGGACAGGGGGTTCACCCCTCCACTTT
TRBD2	TRBV7-3	TRBJ2-5	CASSLGTSGSQETQYF	TGTGCCAGCAGCTTGGGGACTAGCGGTTCCCAAGAGACCCAGTACTTC
NA	TRBV28	TRBJ1-5	CASSWRDSNQPQHF	TGTGCCAGCAGTTGGAGGGATAGCAATCAGCCCCAGCATTTT
NA	TRBV19	TRBJ1-5	CASSIRNQPQHF	TGTGCCAGTAGTATCCGGAATCAGCCCCAGCATTTT
TRBD1	TRBV18	TRBJ1-1	CASSPLRTGMNTEAFF	TGTGCCAGCTCACCACTGCGGACAGGGATGAACACTGAAGCTTTCTTT
NA	TRBV4-1	TRBJ2-5	CASSQVPERGTQETQYF	TGCGCCAGCAGCCAAGTCCCTGAGAGGGGTACCCAAGAGACCCAGTACTTC
TRBD1	TRBV20-1	TRBJ1-4	CSASPGQGGEKLFF	TGCAGTGCTAGTCCGGGACAGGGTGGTGAAAAACTGTTTTTT
NA	TRBV28	TRBJ1-2	CASSTHPGRRDYGYTF	TGTGCCAGCAGTACCCACCCCGGACGGCGGGACTATGGCTACACCTTC
NA	TRBV10-2	TRBJ1-2	CASRPGAGGYTF	TGCGCCAGCAGGCCCGGGGCGGGCGGCTACACCTTC
NA	TRBV7-8	TRBJ1-5	CASRQGLGQPQHF	TGTGCCAGCAGACAGGGTTTGGGTCAGCCCCAGCATTTT
NA	TRBV14	TRBJ2-5	CASSQGVAGKGTQYF	TGTGCCAGCAGCCAAGGTGTGGCAGGAAAAGGGACCCAGTACTTC
TRBD1	TRBV9	TRBJ2-5	CASSSGQGWETQYF	TGTGCCAGCAGCTCCGGACAGGGATGGGAGACCCAGTACTTC
NA	TRBV6-2/TRBV6-3	TRBJ2-3	CASSYGGTATDTQYF	TGTGCCAGCAGTTATGGGGGGACAGCCACAGATACGCAGTATTTT
NA	TRBV12-3/TRBV12-4	TRBJ2-1	CASSFGVWEQFF	TGTGCCAGCAGTTTCGGGGTGTGGGAGCAGTTCTTC
NA	TRBV30	TRBJ1-4	CAWSGSEGGEKLFF	TGTGCCTGGAGTGGGTCAGAGGGTGGCGAAAAACTGTTTTTT
NA	TRBV30	TRBJ1-2	CAWSASTDYGYTF	TGTGCCTGGAGTGCCTCGACGGACTATGGCTACACCTTC
NA	TRBV3-1/TRBV3-2	TRBJ2-7	CASSQASLSYEQYF	TGTGCCAGCAGCCAAGCCAGCCTCTCCTACGAGCAGTACTTC